A selection of T cell receptor beta chains follows, all from one sample in a study of T cell changes during pregnancy in multiple sclerosis. TCRdb keeps only in-frame clones here, not all; method: immunoSEQ multiplex PCR. The sample shows some 40,000 clones, 90% to 95% of them seen only once. Sequenced material: CD4+ T cells from peripheral blood mononuclear cells, taken in the first trimester of pregnancy. The source is a female donor with multiple sclerosis, enrolled in a pregnancy study. Both conserved end residues are part of each CDR3. Fields, in order: V gene, D gene, clone size, J gene, CDR3 protein, CDR3 DNA. D genes are given only for firm matches. Not every row has a clone size; where given, it reads once, few, many or a size class.

TRBV7-6	TRBD2	-	TRBJ2-7	CASSLELADSYEQYF	TGTGCCAGCAGCTTAGAACTAGCGGATTCCTACGAGCAGTACTTC
TRBV4-3	TRBD1	-	TRBJ2-1	CASSRGAGQGEEQFF	TGCGCCAGCAGCCGGGGAGCGGGACAGGGAGAGGAGCAGTTCTTC
TRBV19	-	-	TRBJ1-5	CASRRQVTENQPQHF	TGTGCCAGTAGGCGACAGGTCACTGAGAATCAGCCCCAGCATTTT
TRBV29-1	-	-	TRBJ1-2	CSAPFVKGQPSGYGYTF	TGCAGCGCCCCGTTTGTGAAGGGACAACCTTCTGGGTATGGCTACACCTTC
TRBV14	-	-	TRBJ2-1	CASSHQGRREQFF	TGTGCCAGCAGCCACCAGGGAAGGCGTGAGCAGTTCTTC
TRBV2	TRBD1	-	TRBJ1-5	CASSEARTGTPQHF	TGTGCCAGCAGTGAAGCGAGGACAGGGACGCCCCAGCATTTT
TRBV28	-	-	TRBJ1-5	CASSFGLGLGQPQHF	TGTGCCAGCAGTTTCGGCCTGGGCTTGGGTCAGCCCCAGCATTTT
TRBV9	-	-	TRBJ2-7	CASSVAGGNEQYF	TGTGCCAGCAGCGTCGCAGGAGGGAACGAGCAGTACTTC
TRBV11-2	-	-	TRBJ2-7	CASSFGSGSTYEQYF	TGTGCCAGCAGCTTCGGCAGCGGGTCTACCTACGAGCAGTACTTC
TRBV28	TRBD2	-	TRBJ2-1	CASSFLQRENNEQFF	TGTGCCAGCAGCTTCCTTCAGCGGGAGAACAATGAGCAGTTCTTC
TRBV5-1	TRBD1	-	TRBJ1-1	CASSLGLDRPLNTEAFF	TGCGCCAGCAGCTTGGGATTGGACAGGCCGTTAAACACTGAAGCTTTCTTT
TRBV15	TRBD1	-	TRBJ2-3	CATSTGTGLRLKQYF	TGTGCCACCAGTACCGGGACAGGGCTTAGGTTAAAGCAGTATTTT
TRBV27	TRBD2	-	TRBJ2-7	CASRPRGGGTYEQYF	TGTGCCAGCAGGCCCCGCGGGGGTGGGACCTACGAGCAGTACTTC
TRBV29-1	-	-	TRBJ2-7	CSVAAQGYEQYF	TGCAGCGTTGCCGCACAGGGCTACGAGCAGTACTTC
TRBV18	TRBD1	-	TRBJ1-2	CASSPGQGVGYTF	TGTGCCAGCTCACCCGGACAGGGTGTTGGCTACACCTTC
TRBV13	-	-	TRBJ1-3	CASSESSGGNTIYF	TGTGCCAGCAGTGAATCCTCAGGGGGAAACACCATATATTTT
TRBV4-3	TRBD1	-	TRBJ2-7	CASSTSPGQGLEQYF	TGCGCCAGCAGCACCTCCCCGGGACAGGGGCTCGAGCAGTACTTC
TRBV7-2	-	-	TRBJ2-5	CASSLGPLGGQETQYF	TGTGCCAGCAGCTTGGGGCCTCTAGGCGGTCAAGAGACCCAGTACTTC
TRBV18	-	-	TRBJ2-2	CASSTNRESGELFF	TGTGCCAGCTCAACAAACAGGGAGTCCGGGGAGCTGTTTTTT
TRBV7-9	TRBD2	-	TRBJ2-3	CASSLTSGGVPTDTQYF	TGTGCCAGCAGCTTGACTAGCGGGGGCGTTCCCACAGATACGCAGTATTTT
TRBV19	-	-	TRBJ2-7	CASSMSQGGSYEQYF	TGTGCCAGTAGTATGTCCCAGGGTGGAAGCTACGAGCAGTACTTC
TRBV28	-	-	TRBJ2-1	CASSLGRSSYNEQFF	TGTGCCAGCAGTTTAGGGAGGAGCTCCTACAATGAGCAGTTCTTC
TRBV6-1	TRBD2	once	TRBJ2-7	CASSETHLGTSDFDEQYF	TGTGCCAGCAGTGAAACGCATCTGGGGACTAGTGATTTCGACGAGCAGTACTTC
TRBV15	TRBD2	-	TRBJ2-3	CATSRERGGRTDTQYF	TGTGCCACCAGCAGAGAAAGGGGCGGGAGAACAGATACGCAGTATTTT
TRBV5-1	TRBD1	once	TRBJ2-3	CASSSTGGVADTQYF	TGCGCCAGCAGCTCAACAGGGGGCGTCGCAGATACGCAGTATTTT
TRBV19	TRBD1	-	TRBJ1-1	CASSWDRDSNTEAFF	TGTGCCAGTTCGTGGGACAGGGATTCGAACACTGAAGCTTTCTTT
TRBV6-5	TRBD1	-	TRBJ1-2	CASSYYHRGQGNGYTF	TGTGCCAGCAGTTACTATCACAGGGGGCAAGGGAATGGCTACACCTTC
TRBV18	TRBD2	-	TRBJ2-1	CASSPGVAGAYNEQFF	TGTGCCAGCTCACCAGGAGTAGCGGGAGCCTACAATGAGCAGTTCTTC
TRBV7-9	TRBD2	-	TRBJ2-1	CASSLGLAGWSSYNEQFF	TGTGCCAGCAGCTTAGGACTAGCGGGGTGGAGCTCCTACAATGAGCAGTTCTTC
TRBV7-9	-	-	TRBJ2-1	CASSLVSGSYNEQFF	TGTGCCAGCAGCTTAGTCTCGGGCTCCTACAATGAGCAGTTCTTC
TRBV6-6	TRBD1	-	TRBJ1-5	CASSSDRGFQPQHF	TGTGCCAGCAGTTCCGACAGGGGTTTTCAGCCCCAGCATTTT
TRBV6-1	-	-	TRBJ1-4	CATRGQGYEKLFF	TGTGCCACCCGTGGCCAGGGCTATGAAAAACTGTTTTTT
TRBV2	-	-	TRBJ1-4	CASHRTPGSEKLFF	TGTGCCAGCCACCGAACCCCCGGGAGTGAAAAACTGTTTTTT